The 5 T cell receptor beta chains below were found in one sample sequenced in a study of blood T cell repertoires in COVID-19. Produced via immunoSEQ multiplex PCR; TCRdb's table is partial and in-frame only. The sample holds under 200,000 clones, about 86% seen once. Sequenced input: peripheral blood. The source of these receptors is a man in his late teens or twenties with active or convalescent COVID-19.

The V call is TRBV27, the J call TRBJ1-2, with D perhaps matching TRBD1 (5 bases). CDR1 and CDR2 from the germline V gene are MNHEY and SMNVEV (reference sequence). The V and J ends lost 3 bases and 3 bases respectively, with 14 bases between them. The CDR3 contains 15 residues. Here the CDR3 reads CASSFSGGTYYGYTF. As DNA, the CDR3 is TGTGCCAGCAGTTTTTCGGGGGGTACCTACTATGGCTACACCTTC.

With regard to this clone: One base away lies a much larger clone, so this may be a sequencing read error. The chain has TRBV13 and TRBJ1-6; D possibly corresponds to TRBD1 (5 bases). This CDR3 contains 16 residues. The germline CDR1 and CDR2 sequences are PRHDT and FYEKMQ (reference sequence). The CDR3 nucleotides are TGTGCCCGCAGCTTCGGGGGTGGGGGTTATAATTCACCCCTCCACTTT. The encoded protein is CARSFGGGGYNSPLHF. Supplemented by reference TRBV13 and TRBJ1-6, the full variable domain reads AAGVIQSPRHLIKEKRETATLKCYPIPRHDTVYWYQQGPGQDPQFLISFYEKMQSDKGSIPDRFSAQQFSDYHSELNMSSLELGDSALYFCARSFGGGGYNSPLHFGNGTRLTVT.

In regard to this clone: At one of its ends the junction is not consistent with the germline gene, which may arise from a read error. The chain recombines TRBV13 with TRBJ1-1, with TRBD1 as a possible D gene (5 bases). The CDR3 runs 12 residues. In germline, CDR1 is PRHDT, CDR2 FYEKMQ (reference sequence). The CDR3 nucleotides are TGTGCCAGCAGCTCGCTCGGGGGGGAGCGTACCTTT. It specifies CASSSLGGERTF.

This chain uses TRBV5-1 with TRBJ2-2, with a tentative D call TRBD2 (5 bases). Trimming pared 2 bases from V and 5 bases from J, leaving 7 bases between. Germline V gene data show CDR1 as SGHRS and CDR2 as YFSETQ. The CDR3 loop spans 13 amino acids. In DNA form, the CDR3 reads TGCGCCAGCAGCTTTCGAGGGACCGGGGAGCTGTTTTTT. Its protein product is CASSFRGTGELFF.

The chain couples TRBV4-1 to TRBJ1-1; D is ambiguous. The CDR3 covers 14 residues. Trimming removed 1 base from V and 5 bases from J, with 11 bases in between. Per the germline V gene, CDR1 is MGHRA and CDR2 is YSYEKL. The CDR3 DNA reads TGCGCCAGCAGCCAAGGCTGGGGAGGGACTGAAGCTTTCTTT. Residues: CASSQGWGGTEAFF.